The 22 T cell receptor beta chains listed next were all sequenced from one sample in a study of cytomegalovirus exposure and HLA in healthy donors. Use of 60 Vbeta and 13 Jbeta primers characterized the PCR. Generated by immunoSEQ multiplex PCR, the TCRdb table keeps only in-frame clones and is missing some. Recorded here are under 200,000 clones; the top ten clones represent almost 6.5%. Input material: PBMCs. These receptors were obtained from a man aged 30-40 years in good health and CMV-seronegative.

CDR3 region: CASSLATGGQGYTEAFF. In DNA form, the CDR3 reads TGCGCCAGCAGCTTGGCCACGGGTGGCCAGGGGTACACTGAAGCTTTCTTT. This chain joins TRBV5-1 and TRBJ1-1, with D possibly TRBD1 on 6 matching bases. V gave up 0 bases and J gave up 3 bases, with 18 bases separating them. Germline lookup yields CDR1 SGHRS and CDR2 YFSETQ. The CDR3 is 17 residues long.

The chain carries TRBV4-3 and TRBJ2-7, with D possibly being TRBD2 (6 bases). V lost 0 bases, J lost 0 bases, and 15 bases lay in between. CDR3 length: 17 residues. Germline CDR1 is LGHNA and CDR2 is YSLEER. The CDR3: CASSQDFRRDSSYEQYF. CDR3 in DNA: TGCGCCAGCAGCCAAGATTTCCGGCGGGATTCCTCCTACGAGCAGTACTTC.

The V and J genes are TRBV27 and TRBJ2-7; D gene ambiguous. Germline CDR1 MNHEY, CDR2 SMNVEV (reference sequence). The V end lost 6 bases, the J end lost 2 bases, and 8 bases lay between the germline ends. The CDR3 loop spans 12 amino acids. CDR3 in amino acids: CASSPSAYEQYF. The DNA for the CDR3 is TGTGCCAGCAGCCCCTCAGCCTACGAGCAGTACTTC.

This CDR3 reads CASSPSGGYREQFF. CDR3 DNA sequence: TGCGCCAGCAGTCCTAGCGGGGGTTACAGGGAGCAGTTCTTC. V gene TRBV5-1 combines with J gene TRBJ2-1; 10 positions agree with TRBD2. Germline CDR1 SGHRS, CDR2 YFSETQ. The CDR3 loop spans 14 amino acids. Unmatched junction bases numbered 9, after V lost 5 bases and J lost 10 bases.

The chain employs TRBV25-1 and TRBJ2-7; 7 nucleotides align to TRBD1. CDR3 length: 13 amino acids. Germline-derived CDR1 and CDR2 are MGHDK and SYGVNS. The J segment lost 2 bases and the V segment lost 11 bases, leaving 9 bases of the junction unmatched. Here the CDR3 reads CAVDPGTAYEQYF. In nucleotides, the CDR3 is TGTGCCGTCGATCCCGGGACAGCCTACGAGCAGTACTTC.

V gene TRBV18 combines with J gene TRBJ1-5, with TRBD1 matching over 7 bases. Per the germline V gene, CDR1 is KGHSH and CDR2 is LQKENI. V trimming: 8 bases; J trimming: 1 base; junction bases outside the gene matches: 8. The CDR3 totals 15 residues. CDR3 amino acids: CASQEDRLSNQPQHF. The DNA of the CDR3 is TGTGCCAGCCAAGAGGACAGGCTGAGCAATCAGCCCCAGCATTTT.

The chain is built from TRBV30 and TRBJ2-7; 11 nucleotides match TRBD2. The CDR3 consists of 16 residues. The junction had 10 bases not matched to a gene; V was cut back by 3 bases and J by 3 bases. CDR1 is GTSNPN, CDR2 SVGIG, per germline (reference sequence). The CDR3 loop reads CAWRRHTGTSGYEQYF. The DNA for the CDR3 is TGTGCCTGGAGGCGGCATACCGGGACTAGCGGCTACGAGCAGTACTTC.

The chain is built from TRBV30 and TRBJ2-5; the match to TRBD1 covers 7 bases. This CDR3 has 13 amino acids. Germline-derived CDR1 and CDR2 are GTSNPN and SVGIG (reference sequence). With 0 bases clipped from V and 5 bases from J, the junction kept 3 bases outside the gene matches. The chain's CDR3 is CAWSVKGAETQYF. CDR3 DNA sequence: TGTGCCTGGAGTGTAAAGGGGGCGGAGACCCAGTACTTC.

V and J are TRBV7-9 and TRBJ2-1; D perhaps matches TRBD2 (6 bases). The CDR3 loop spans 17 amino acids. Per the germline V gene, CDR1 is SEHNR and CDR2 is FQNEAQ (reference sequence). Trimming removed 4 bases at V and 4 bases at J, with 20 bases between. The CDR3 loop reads CASSSYRRELIYNEQFF. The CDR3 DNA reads TGTGCCAGCAGCTCGTATAGGCGGGAACTAATTTACAATGAGCAGTTCTTC.

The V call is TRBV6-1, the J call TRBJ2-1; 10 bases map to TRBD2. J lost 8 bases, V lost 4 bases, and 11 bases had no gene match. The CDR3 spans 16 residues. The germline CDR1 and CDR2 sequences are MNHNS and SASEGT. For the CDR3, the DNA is TGTGCCAGCAGTGTAGGGCAGCGGGGGGGCCGCCATGAGCAGTTCTTC. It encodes CASSVGQRGGRHEQFF.

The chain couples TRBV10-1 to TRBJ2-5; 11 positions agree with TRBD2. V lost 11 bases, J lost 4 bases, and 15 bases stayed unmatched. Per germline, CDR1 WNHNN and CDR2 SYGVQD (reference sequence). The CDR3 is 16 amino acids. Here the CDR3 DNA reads TGCGCCCGACTCCATTTTAGCGGGGGGGCCGCAGAGACCCAGTACTTC. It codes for CARLHFSGGAAETQYF.

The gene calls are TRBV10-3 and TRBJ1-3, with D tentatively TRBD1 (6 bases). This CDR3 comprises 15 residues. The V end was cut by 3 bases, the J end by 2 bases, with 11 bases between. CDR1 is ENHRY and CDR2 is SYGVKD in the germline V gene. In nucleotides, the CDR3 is TGTGCCATCAGTGATTCCAGGGGAGCTGGAAACACCATATATTTT. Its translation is CAISDSRGAGNTIYF.

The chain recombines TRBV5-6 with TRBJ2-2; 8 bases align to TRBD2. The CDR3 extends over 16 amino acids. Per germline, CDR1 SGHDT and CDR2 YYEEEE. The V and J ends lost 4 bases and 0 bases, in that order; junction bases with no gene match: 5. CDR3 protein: CASSREGLANTGELFF. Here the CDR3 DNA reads TGTGCCAGCAGCCGGGAGGGCCTAGCGAACACCGGGGAGCTGTTTTTT.

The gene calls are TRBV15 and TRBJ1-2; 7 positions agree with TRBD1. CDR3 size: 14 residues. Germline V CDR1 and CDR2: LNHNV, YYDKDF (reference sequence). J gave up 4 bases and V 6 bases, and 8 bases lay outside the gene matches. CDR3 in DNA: TGTGCCACCAGTCTTCCGGGACAGTCCTATGGCTACACCTTC. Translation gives CATSLPGQSYGYTF.

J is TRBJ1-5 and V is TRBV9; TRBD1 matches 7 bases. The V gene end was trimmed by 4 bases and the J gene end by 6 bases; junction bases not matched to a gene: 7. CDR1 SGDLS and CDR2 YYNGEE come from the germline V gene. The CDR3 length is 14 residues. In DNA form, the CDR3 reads TGTGCCAGCAGCCCAGACAGGGAAGGTCAGCCCCAGCATTTT. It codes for CASSPDREGQPQHF.

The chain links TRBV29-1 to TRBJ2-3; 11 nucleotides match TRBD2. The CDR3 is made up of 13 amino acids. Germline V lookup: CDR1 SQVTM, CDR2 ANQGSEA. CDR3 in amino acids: CSVAGGSTDTQYF. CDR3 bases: TGCAGTGTAGCGGGGGGGAGCACAGATACGCAGTATTTT.

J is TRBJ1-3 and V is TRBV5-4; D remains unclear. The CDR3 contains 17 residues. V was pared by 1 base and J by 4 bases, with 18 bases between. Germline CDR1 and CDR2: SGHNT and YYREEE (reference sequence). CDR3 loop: CASSLSAGYRGGNTIYF. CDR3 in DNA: TGTGCCAGCAGCTTGTCAGCAGGATACCGGGGAGGAAACACCATATATTTT. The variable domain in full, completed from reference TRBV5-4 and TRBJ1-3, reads ETGVTQSPTHLIKTRGQQVTLRCSSQSGHNTVSWYQQALGQGPQFIFQYYREEENGRGNFPPRFSGLQFPNYSSELNVNALELDDSALYLCASSLSAGYRGGNTIYFGEGSWLTVV.

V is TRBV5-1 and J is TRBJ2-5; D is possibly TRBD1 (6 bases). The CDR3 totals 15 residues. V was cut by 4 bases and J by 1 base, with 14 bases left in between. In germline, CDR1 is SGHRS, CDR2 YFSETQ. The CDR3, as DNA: TGCGCCAGCAGCGTCATCGGGACAACCCAAGAGACCCAGTACTTC. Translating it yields CASSVIGTTQETQYF.

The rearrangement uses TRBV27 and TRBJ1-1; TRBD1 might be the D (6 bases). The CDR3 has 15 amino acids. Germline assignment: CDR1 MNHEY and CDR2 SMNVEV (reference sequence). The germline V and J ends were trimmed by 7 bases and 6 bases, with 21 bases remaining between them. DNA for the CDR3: TGTGCCAGCATCACTTGGGAGGGGGACCGATCTGAAGCTTTCTTT. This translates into CASITWEGDRSEAFF.

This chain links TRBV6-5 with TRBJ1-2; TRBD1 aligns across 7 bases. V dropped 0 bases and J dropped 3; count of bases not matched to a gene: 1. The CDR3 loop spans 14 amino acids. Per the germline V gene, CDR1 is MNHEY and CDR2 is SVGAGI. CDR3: CASSYSTGYYGYTF. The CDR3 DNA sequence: TGTGCCAGCAGTTACTCGACAGGGTACTATGGCTACACCTTC.

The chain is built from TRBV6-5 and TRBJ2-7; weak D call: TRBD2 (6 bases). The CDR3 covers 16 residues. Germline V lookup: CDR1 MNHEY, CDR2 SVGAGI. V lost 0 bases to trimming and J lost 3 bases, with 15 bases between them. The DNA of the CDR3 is TGTGCCAGCAGTTACTCGATTACGGGAGAAGGCTACGAGCAGTACTTC. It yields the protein CASSYSITGEGYEQYF.

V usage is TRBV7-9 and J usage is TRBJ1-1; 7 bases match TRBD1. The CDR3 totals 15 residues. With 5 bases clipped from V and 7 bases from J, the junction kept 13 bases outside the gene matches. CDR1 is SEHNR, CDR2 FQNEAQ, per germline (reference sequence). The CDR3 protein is CASSAYGTAGGEAFF. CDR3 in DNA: TGTGCCAGCAGCGCGTACGGGACAGCGGGGGGTGAAGCTTTCTTT.